Presented here are 18 T cell receptor beta chains from one specimen sequenced in a study of response to subunit inactivated influenza vaccine. TCRdb analysed the RT-PCR reads with MiXCR anew, one entry per CDR3 protein. The data hold about 500,000 distinct CDR3 sequences, with more than 15% observed a single time. Source: CD4+ T cells sorted from PBMCs, taken less than 30 months after vaccination. The receptors originated from a man in his fifties or sixties who received an inactivated influenza vaccine.

This clonotype has ten or more counts. The V call is TRBV5-1, the J call TRBJ2-7; TRBD2 agrees at 10 bases. With 4 bases clipped from V and 3 bases from J, the junction kept 4 bases outside the gene matches. From germline, CDR1 is SGHRS and CDR2 YFSETQ. The CDR3 sequence is 14 residues long. The CDR3 region has the DNA TGCGCCAGCAGCACTGGACTAGCGGACTACGAGCAGTACTTC. Protein product: CASSTGLADYEQYF.

The chain has TRBV16 and TRBJ1-1; the D is unclear. Trimming removed 4 bases at V and 7 bases at J, with 13 bases between. The CDR3 is made up of 13 amino acids. Looked up from germline, CDR1 is KGHSY and CDR2 is FQNENV. The CDR3 sequence: CASSPSLTGEAFF. The CDR3 nucleotides read TGTGCCAGCAGCCCCTCTCTTACGGGTGAAGCTTTCTTT.

V gene TRBV3-1 combines with J gene TRBJ2-7; TRBD1 agrees at 11 bases. V dropped 2 bases and J dropped 2; count of bases not matched to a gene: 8. The CDR3 is made up of 17 amino acids. CDR1 LGHDT and CDR2 YNNKEL come from the germline V gene (reference sequence). The CDR3 loop is CASSQRHPGQGAYEQYF. The DNA for the CDR3 is TGTGCCAGCAGCCAAAGACACCCGGGACAGGGGGCCTACGAGCAGTACTTC.

Many counts were recorded for this clonotype. The chain joins TRBV11-2 to TRBJ1-3; 9 bases align to TRBD1. CDR1 and CDR2 from the germline V gene are SGHAT and FQNNGV. The CDR3 sequence is 16 residues long. The V gene end was trimmed by 5 bases and the J gene end by 3 bases; junction bases not matched to a gene: 8. The CDR3 protein is CASSQYRGRLGNTIYF. Written as DNA, the CDR3 is TGTGCCAGCAGCCAGTACAGGGGGCGACTTGGAAACACCATATATTTT.

This clonotype showed up just a few times. The chain recombines TRBV4-2 with TRBJ1-1, with TRBD1 identical over 8 bases. Germline V gives CDR1 LGHNA, CDR2 YNFKEQ. This CDR3 region has 17 residues. Trimming cost V 3 bases and J 1 base; bases outside gene matches: 10. The CDR3 spells CASSHELGTGTNTEAFF. The CDR3 nucleotides are TGTGCCAGCAGCCACGAGCTGGGGACAGGCACGAACACTGAAGCTTTCTTT.

In this sample, this clonotype turned up a few times. The genes are TRBV7-9 and TRBJ1-4; unclear D gene. V lost 4 bases and J lost 7, with 16 bases in between. CDR1 is SEHNR and CDR2 is FQNEAQ in the germline V gene (reference sequence). The CDR3 spans 15 residues. In DNA, the CDR3 is TGTGCCAGCAGCTCTTCTGCAGTCCTGGGTGAAAAACTGTTTTTT. Translation: CASSSSAVLGEKLFF.

Here the CDR3 reads CAISEAWRAGQETQYF. The CDR3 coding sequence is TGTGCCATCAGTGAGGCTTGGAGGGCGGGCCAAGAGACCCAGTACTTC. V and J are TRBV10-3 and TRBJ2-5; possible D gene TRBD2, 6 bases. The CDR3 covers 16 residues. V was cut by 2 bases and J by 1 base, with 14 bases left in between. CDR1 and CDR2 from the germline V gene are ENHRY and SYGVKD.

This clonotype was found a few times. This rearrangement joins TRBV4-3 to TRBJ1-4; no definite D call. Between the trimmed V and J ends, which lost 1 base and 3 bases, there was a span of 12 bases. The CDR3 has 16 residues. In germline, CDR1 is LGHNA, CDR2 YSLEER. The CDR3 here is CASSQGYFGPNEKLFF. The CDR3 DNA is TGCGCCAGCAGCCAAGGGTATTTCGGGCCTAATGAAAAACTGTTTTTT.

This clonotype was counted between two and nine times. The CDR3 nucleotides are TGTGCCACCAGTGATCCCGGGCAGGCGAACACCGGGGAGCTGTTTTTT. It is translated as CATSDPGQANTGELFF. This rearrangement joins TRBV24-1 to TRBJ2-2; D is undetermined. The V gene lost 3 bases and the J gene lost 0 bases, with 10 bases spanning the gap. This CDR3 has 16 residues. CDR1 is KGHDR, CDR2 SFDVKD, per germline.

In this sample, this clonotype turned up a few times. The chain couples TRBV6-1 to TRBJ2-7; TRBD2 matches 14 bases. V shed 6 bases, J shed 5 bases, and the junction held 6 bases outside the gene matches. Germline assignment: CDR1 MNHNS and CDR2 SASEGT. The CDR3 totals 15 residues. CDR3 in amino acids: CASSLGLAGVDEQYF. As DNA, the CDR3 is TGTGCCAGCAGCCTGGGACTAGCGGGAGTCGACGAGCAGTACTTC.

The sample holds a few counts of this clonotype. V is TRBV20-1 and J is TRBJ1-4; 10 nucleotides align to TRBD1. The CDR3 is 18 residues long. Germline V gene sequence: CDR1 DFQATT, CDR2 SNEGSKA (reference sequence). With V trimmed by 0 bases and J by 7 bases, 14 bases remained unmatched. The CDR3 is CSARDSTGGGFLGEKLFF. The CDR3 DNA follows: TGCAGTGCTAGAGATTCGACAGGGGGCGGTTTTTTGGGTGAAAAACTGTTTTTT.

J is TRBJ1-2 and V is TRBV5-1; D not certain. Germline-derived CDR1 and CDR2 are SGHRS and YFSETQ. Trimming took 4 bases from V and 6 from J, leaving 10 bases between them. CDR3 length equals 12 residues. The CDR3 DNA sequence: TGCGCCAGCAGCCAGACGGTCGATGGCTACACCTTC. Translation: CASSQTVDGYTF.

Only a few counts were recorded for this clonotype. The chain recombines TRBV20-1 with TRBJ2-2; 9 nucleotides line up with TRBD2. CDR3 length: 14 amino acids. Germline V gives CDR1 DFQATT, CDR2 SNEGSKA (reference sequence). V lost 4 bases and J lost 4; bases outside the gene matches: 4. CDR3 DNA: TGCAGTGCTAAGGGACTAGCAGGCACCGGGGAGCTGTTTTTT. Translation gives CSAKGLAGTGELFF.

This clonotype was detected many times. V usage is TRBV6-6 and J usage is TRBJ1-1; unclear D gene. There are 13 residues in the CDR3. V was trimmed by 1 base and J by 1 base, leaving 4 bases between them. Per germline, CDR1 MNHNY and CDR2 SVGAGI (reference sequence). The CDR3 spells CASSYLGNTEAFF. The CDR3 coding sequence is TGTGCCAGCAGTTACTTGGGGAACACTGAAGCTTTCTTT.

This clonotype was seen ten or more times. This chain joins TRBV29-1 and TRBJ1-4; TRBD1 aligns across 7 bases. V shed 6 bases, J shed 7 bases, and the junction held 5 bases outside the gene matches. From germline, CDR1 is SQVTM and CDR2 ANQGSEA. There are 12 residues in the CDR3. Here the CDR3 DNA reads TGCAGCGTCGCCGGGACAGTTGAAAAACTGTTTTTT. It codes for CSVAGTVEKLFF.

V is TRBV7-2 and J is TRBJ2-5; weak D call: TRBD1 (6 bases). Trimming removed 5 bases from V and 2 bases from J, with 12 bases in between. The CDR3 extends over 14 amino acids. Germline assignment: CDR1 SGHTA and CDR2 FQGNSA. The CDR3 sequence is CASSQGHWQETQYF. For the CDR3, the DNA is TGTGCCAGCAGCCAGGGACACTGGCAAGAGACCCAGTACTTC.

This clonotype was found a few times. For the CDR3, the DNA is TGTGCCAGCAGCTCCCCTAAGGAGGGGGGAAACATTCAGTACTTC. Protein product: CASSSPKEGGNIQYF. This sequence joins TRBV13 and TRBJ2-4, with D perhaps being TRBD1 or TRBD2 (6 bases each). The CDR3 contains 15 residues. V was clipped by 4 bases and J by 6 bases, with 16 bases between them. Germline V gene data show CDR1 as PRHDT and CDR2 as FYEKMQ (reference sequence).

The chain combines TRBV4-3 with TRBJ2-5; TRBD2 might be the D (6 bases). The CDR3 contains 15 residues. Germline CDR1 LGHNA, CDR2 YSLEER. Trimming cost V 0 bases and J 7 bases, with 15 bases left between them. CDR3 region: CASSQDGLGGATQYF. CDR3 in DNA: TGCGCCAGCAGCCAAGATGGTTTAGGAGGGGCGACCCAGTACTTC.